This T cell receptor beta chain was sequenced in a study of blood T cells in healthy people across ages. Study-wide results and caveats: Leaving the PBMCs unsorted stopped any conclusive comparison of naive versus antigen-experienced cells.

With regard to this clonotype: The antigen remains undetermined.

A second roughly 6 to 11 cycle PCR used barcoded and J-beta primers. TCRdb ran MiXCR on the 5' RACE reads and lists one entry per CDR3 protein. The sample gives 1.5 million to 2 million distinct CDR3 sequences, about 50% of which show up once; less than 2.5% is in the top ten. The sequencing input was blood. This receptor was identified in a woman in her forties in good health.

The CDR3 coding sequence is TGTGCCAGCAAGGCCCCCAACTATGGCTACACCTTC. This encodes CASKAPNYGYTF. The genes are TRBV27 and TRBJ1-2; the D is unclear. This CDR3 comprises 12 residues. V was clipped by 7 bases and J by 2 bases, with 8 bases between them. CDR1 and CDR2 from the germline V gene are MNHEY and SMNVEV (reference sequence).